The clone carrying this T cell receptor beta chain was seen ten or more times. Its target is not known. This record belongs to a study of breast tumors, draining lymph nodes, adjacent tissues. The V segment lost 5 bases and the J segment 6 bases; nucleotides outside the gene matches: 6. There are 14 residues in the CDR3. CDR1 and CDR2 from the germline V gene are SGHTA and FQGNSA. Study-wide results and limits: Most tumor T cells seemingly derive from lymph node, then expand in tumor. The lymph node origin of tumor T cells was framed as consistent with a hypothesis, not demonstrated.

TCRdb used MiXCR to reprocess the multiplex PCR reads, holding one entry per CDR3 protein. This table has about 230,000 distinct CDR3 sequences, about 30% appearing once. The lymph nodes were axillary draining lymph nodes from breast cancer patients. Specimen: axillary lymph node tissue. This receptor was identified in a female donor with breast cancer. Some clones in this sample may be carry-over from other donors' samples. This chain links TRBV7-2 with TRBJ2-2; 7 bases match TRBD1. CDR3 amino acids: CASSPDRVAGELFF. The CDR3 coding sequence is TGTGCCAGCAGCCCCGACAGGGTCGCCGGGGAGCTGTTTTTT.